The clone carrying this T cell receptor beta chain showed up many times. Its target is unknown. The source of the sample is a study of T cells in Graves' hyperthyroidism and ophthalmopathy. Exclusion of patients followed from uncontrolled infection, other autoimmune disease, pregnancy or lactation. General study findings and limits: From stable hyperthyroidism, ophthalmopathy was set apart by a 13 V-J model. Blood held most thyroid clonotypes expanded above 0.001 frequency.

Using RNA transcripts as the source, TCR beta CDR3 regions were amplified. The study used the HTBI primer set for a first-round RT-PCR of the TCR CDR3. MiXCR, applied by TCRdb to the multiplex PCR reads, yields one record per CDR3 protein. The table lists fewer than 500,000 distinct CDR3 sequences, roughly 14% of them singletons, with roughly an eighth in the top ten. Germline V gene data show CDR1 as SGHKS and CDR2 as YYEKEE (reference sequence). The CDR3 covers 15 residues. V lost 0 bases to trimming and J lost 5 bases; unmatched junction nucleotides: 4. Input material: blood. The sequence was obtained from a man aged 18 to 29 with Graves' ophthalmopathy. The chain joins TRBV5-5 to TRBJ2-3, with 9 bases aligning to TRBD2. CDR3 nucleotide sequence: TGTGCCAGCAGCTTGGCTCTAGCGGGGCTAGATACGCAGTATTTT. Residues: CASSLALAGLDTQYF.